This T cell receptor beta chain was identified during a study of shared clonotypes between healthy human individuals. Genomic DNA of unsorted samples came from around 84 million PBMCs. Across several immunoSEQ plates, the genomic DNA of each subset was split evenly. Sequencing of unsorted PBMC DNA was carried out using ten immunoSEQ deep assay plates. Measured with immunoSEQ multiplex PCR; TCRdb has only the in-frame clones, and not every one. The sample comprises 550,000 to 600,000 clones, around 78% of which are singletons, and about 12% rests with the top ten. The receptor was derived from a woman in her forties in good health. Some clones in this sample may be carry-over from other donors' samples. Source material: PBMCs.

CDR3 nucleotides: TGTGCCAGCAGTGCGGGGCGCGAGCAGTTCTTC. This codes for CASSAGREQFF. This sequence joins TRBV2 and TRBJ2-1, with D perhaps assigned TRBD1 or TRBD2 (5 bases each). V lost 4 bases and J 10 bases, leaving 8 bases between the germline ends. CDR3 size: 11 residues. The germline V gene has CDR1 SNHLY and CDR2 FYNNEI.